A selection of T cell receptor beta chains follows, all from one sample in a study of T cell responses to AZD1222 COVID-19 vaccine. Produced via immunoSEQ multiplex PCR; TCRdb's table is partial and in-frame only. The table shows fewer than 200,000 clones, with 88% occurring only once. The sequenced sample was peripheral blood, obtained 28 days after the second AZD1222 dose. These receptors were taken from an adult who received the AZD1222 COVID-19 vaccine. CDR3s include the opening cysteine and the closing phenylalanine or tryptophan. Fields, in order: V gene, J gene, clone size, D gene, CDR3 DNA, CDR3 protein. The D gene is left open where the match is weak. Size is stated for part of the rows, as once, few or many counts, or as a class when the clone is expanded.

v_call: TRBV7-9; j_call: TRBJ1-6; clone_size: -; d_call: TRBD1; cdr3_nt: TGTGCCAGCAGCCCCAGACAGGGAGGGTCACCCCTCCACTTT; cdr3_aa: CASSPRQGGSPLHF
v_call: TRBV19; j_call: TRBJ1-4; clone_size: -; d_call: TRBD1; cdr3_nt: TGTGCCAGTAGTATAAGGACAGGCTTATCAACTAATGAAAAACTGTTTTTT; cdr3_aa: CASSIRTGLSTNEKLFF
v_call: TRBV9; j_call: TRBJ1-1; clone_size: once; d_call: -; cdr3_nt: TGTGCCAGCAGCGTAGACCGGAACACTGAAGCTTTCTTT; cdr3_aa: CASSVDRNTEAFF
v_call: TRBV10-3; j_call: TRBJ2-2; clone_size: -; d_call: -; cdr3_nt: TGTGCCCTAGGGGAGGCGAACACCGGGGAGCTGTTTTTT; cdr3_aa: CALGEANTGELFF
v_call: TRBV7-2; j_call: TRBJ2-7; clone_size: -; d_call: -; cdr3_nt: TGTGCCAGCAGCTTCATCAGTTTGGGGGCCGAGCAGTACTTC; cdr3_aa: CASSFISLGAEQYF
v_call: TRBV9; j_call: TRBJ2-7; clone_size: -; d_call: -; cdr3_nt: TGTGCCAGCAGCGTAGCGGACATGCGAGAGCAGTACTTC; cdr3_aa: CASSVADMREQYF
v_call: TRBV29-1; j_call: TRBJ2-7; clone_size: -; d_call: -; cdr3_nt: TGCAGCGTTGAAGACACAGACCAAAACTACGAGCAGTACTTC; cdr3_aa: CSVEDTDQNYEQYF
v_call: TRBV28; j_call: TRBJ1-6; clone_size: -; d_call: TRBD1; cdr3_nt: TGTGCCAGCACACCCAGGGGGGCGGGGAATTCACCCCTCCACTTT; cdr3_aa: CASTPRGAGNSPLHF
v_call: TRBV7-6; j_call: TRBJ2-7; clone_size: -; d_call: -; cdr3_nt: TGTGCCAGCAGCGTGCCGGACCTCACCTACGAGCAGTACTTC; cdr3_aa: CASSVPDLTYEQYF
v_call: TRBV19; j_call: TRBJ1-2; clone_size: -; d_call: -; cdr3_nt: TGTGCCACCTCTCAAGGGGCCCCCTCCCTCTATGGCTACACCTTC; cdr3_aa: CATSQGAPSLYGYTF
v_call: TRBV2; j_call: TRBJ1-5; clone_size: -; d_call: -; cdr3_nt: TGTGCCAGCAGTGAGAGGTTGGTTCTTCGCAATCAGCCCCAGCATTTT; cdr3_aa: CASSERLVLRNQPQHF
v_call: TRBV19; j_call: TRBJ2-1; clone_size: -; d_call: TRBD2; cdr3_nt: TGTGCCAGTAGTATCTTAGCGGGGCGAGGCGATGAGCAGTTCTTC; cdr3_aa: CASSILAGRGDEQFF
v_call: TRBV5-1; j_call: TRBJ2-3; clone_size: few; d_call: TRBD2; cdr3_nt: TGCGCCAGCAGCACGGGACTAGCGGGCCCCACAGATACGCAGTATTTT; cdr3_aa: CASSTGLAGPTDTQYF
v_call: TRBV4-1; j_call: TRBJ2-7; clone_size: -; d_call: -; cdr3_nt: TGCGCCAGCAGCCATGCGACTAGAACCTACGAGCAGTACTTC; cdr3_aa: CASSHATRTYEQYF
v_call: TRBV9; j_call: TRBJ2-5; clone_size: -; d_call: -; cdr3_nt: TGTGCCAGCAGCGTAGCCGGGCAAGGCGAGACCCAGTACTTC; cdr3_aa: CASSVAGQGETQYF
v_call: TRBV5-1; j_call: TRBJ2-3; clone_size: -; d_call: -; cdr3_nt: TGCGCCAGCCAGGCCCTTTTAGGGGGTGCAGATACGCAGTATTTT; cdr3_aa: CASQALLGGADTQYF
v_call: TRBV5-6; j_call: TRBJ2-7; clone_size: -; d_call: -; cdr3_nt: TGTGCCAGCAGCTTGAAACGATACCCCTCTCAGCAGTACTTC; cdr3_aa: CASSLKRYPSQQYF
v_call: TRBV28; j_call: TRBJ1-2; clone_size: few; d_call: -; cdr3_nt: TGTGCCAGCAGTATGAGGGACGGTCGTGGCGACTATGGCTACACCTTC; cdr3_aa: CASSMRDGRGDYGYTF
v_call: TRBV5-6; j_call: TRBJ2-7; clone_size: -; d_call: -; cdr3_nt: TGTGCCAGCAGCTTGGTGCAGGGAATAGGAGAGCAGTACTTC; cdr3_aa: CASSLVQGIGEQYF
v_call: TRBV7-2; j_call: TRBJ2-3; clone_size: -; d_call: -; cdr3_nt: TGTGCCAGCAGCCCACTAAGCGGTAGCACAGATACGCAGTATTTT; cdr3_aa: CASSPLSGSTDTQYF
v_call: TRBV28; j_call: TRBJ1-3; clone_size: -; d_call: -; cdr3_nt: TGTGCCAGCATCTCCGCGGCCTTCTCTGGAAACACCATATATTTT; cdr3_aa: CASISAAFSGNTIYF
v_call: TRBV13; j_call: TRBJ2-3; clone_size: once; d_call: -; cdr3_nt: TGTGCCAGCAGCTTAGATCCTAGCACAGATACGCAGTATTTT; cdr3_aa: CASSLDPSTDTQYF
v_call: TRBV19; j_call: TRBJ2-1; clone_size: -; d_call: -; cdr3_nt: TGTGCCACCGCACGAAGCAGCGGTAGAAACAATGAGCAGTTCTTC; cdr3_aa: CATARSSGRNNEQFF
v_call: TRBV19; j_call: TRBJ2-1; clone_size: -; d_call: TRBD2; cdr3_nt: TGTGCCAGTACCGAGTCCCCCCTTCTTGGGACTAGCCGGTTCTTC; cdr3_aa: CASTESPLLGTSRFF
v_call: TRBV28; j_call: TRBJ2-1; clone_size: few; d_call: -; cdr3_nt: TGTGCCAGCAGTTTGTTAACAGGGCCCTCCTACAATGAGCAGTTCTTC; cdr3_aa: CASSLLTGPSYNEQFF
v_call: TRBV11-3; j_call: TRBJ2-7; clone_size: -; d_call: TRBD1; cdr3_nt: TGTGCCAGCAGTTCATCGGACAGGGGGCAGTACGAGCAGTACTTC; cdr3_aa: CASSSSDRGQYEQYF
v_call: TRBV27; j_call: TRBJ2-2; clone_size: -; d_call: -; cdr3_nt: TGTGCCAGCAGTTTCAGTGTCGGGGAGCTGTTTTTT; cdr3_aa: CASSFSVGELFF
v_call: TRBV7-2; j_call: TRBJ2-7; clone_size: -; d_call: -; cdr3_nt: TGTGCCAGCAGCTTCCATAGACTCGGACCCTACGAGCAGTACTTC; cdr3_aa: CASSFHRLGPYEQYF
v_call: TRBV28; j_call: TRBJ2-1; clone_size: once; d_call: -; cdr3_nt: TGTGCCAGCACCTCACAGGGGGCTAGCGGGACCGATGAGCAGTTCTTC; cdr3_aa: CASTSQGASGTDEQFF
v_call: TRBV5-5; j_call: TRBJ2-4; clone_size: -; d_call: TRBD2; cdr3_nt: TGTGCCAGCAGCTTACGACTAGCGGGAGAGGGGACCAAAAACATTCAGTACTTC; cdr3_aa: CASSLRLAGEGTKNIQYF
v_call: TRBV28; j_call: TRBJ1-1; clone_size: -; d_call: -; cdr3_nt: TGTGCCAGCAGCACAGGACGGGACGAAGCTTTCTTT; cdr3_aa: CASSTGRDEAFF
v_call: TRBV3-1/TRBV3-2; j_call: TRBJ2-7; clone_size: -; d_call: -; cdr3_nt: TGTGCCAGCAGCCAAGATCCGGGACCCTACGAGCAGTACTTC; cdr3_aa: CASSQDPGPYEQYF
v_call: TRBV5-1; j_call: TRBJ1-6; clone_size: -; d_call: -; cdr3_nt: TGCGCCAGCAGCGGCGGACACCCTTCACCCCTCCACTTT; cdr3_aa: CASSGGHPSPLHF
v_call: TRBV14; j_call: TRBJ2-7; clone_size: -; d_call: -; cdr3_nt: TGTGCCAGCAGCCAAGATTCAGGCTACCCCTACGAGCAGTACTTC; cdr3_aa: CASSQDSGYPYEQYF
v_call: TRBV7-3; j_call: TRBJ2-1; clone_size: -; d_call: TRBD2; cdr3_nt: TGTGCCAGCAGCTTCGGGACTAGCGCATCGTACAATGAGCAGTTCTTC; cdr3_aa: CASSFGTSASYNEQFF
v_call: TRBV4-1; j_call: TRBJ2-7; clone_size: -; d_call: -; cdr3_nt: TGCGCCAGCAGCCAAGTAACCCCAGGCTACGAGCAGTACTTC; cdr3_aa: CASSQVTPGYEQYF
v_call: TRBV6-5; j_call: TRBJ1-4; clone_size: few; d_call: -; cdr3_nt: TGTGCCAGCAGTAGGACATTCAACAGGGAAAAACTGTTTTTT; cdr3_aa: CASSRTFNREKLFF
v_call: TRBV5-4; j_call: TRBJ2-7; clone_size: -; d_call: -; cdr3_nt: TGTGCCAGCAGCTTCGGCGGTAGCTCCTACGAGCAGTACTTC; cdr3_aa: CASSFGGSSYEQYF
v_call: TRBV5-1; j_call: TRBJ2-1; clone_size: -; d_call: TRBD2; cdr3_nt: TGCGCCAGCAGCCCACTGGCGGGAGTCGACAATGAGCAGTTCTTC; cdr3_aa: CASSPLAGVDNEQFF
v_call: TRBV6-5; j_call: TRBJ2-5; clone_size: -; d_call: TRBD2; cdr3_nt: TGTGCCAGCAGTTACACGACGGGACTACAAGAGACCCAGTACTTC; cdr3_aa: CASSYTTGLQETQYF
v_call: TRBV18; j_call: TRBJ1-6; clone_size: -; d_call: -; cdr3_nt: TGTGCCAGCTCATTCCGGGACATCTTGTCACCCCTCCACTTT; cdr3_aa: CASSFRDILSPLHF
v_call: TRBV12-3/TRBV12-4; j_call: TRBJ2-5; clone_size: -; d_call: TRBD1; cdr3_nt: TGTGCCAGCAGTGCACAGGGGGGCGAGACCCAGTACTTC; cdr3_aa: CASSAQGGETQYF
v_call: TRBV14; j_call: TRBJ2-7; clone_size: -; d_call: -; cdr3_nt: TGTGCCAGCAGCCAACGATTTAGGGACCCGGAGGAGTACGAGCAGTACTTC; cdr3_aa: CASSQRFRDPEEYEQYF
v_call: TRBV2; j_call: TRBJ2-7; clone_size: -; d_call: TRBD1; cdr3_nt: TGTGCCAGCGACCCGGCGACAGGGGGCCCTTACGAGCAGTACTTC; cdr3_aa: CASDPATGGPYEQYF
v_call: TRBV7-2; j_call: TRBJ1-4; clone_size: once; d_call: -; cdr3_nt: TGTGCCAGCAGCTTAAATTGGAATAATGAAAAACTGTTTTTT; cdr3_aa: CASSLNWNNEKLFF
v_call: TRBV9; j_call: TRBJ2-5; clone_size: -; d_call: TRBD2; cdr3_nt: TGTGCCAGCAGCGTAGGGTCGGGAGGGCACCAAGAGACCCAGTACTTC; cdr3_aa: CASSVGSGGHQETQYF
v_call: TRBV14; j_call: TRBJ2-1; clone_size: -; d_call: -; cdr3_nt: TGTGCCAGCTGCCGGGACTCCAACGGGAATGAGCAGTTCTTC; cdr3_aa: CASCRDSNGNEQFF
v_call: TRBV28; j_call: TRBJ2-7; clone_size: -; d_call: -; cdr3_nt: TGTGCCAGCAGTTTAGTGGCGCGTGGGTCCTACGAGCAGTACTTC; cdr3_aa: CASSLVARGSYEQYF
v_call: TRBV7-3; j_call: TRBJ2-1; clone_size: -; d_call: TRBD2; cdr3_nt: TGTGCCAGCAGCTTAAAGGGATCCGGGAGGGTCGGGAATGAGCAGTTCTTC; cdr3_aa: CASSLKGSGRVGNEQFF
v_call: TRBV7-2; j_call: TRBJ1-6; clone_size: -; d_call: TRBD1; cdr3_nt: TGTGCCAGCAGCTTAGATCCAGGAGGGACAGGGGTTTCACCCCTCCACTTT; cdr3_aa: CASSLDPGGTGVSPLHF
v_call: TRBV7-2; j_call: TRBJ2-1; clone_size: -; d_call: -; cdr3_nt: TGTGCCAGCAGCCTAGAAATCTACAATGAGCAGTTCTTC; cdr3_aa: CASSLEIYNEQFF
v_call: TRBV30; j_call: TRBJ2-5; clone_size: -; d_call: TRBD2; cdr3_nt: TGTGCCTGGAGTGGCCGAATAGCGGGAGGGCCGCGGACCCAGTACTTC; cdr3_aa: CAWSGRIAGGPRTQYF
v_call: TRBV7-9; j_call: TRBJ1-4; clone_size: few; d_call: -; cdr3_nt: TGTGCCAGCAGCCTGAACCGGGCTTCCCATGAAAAACTGTTTTTT; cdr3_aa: CASSLNRASHEKLFF
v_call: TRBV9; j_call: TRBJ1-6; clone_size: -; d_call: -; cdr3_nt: TGTGCCAGCAGCCCTCTTGACAGCAAAAATTCACCCCTCCACTTT; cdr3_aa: CASSPLDSKNSPLHF
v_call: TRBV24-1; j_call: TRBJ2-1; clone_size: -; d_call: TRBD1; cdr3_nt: TGTGCCACCAGTGATCCGACAGGGTACAATGAGCAGTTCTTC; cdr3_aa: CATSDPTGYNEQFF
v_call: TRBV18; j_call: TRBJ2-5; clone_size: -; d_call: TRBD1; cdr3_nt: TGTGCCAGCTCATCGACAGGGGCAGAGACCCAGTACTTC; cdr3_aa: CASSSTGAETQYF
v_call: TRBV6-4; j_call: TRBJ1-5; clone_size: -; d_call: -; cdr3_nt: TGTGCCAGCAGTGAGGGGGGAGGGGGAAATCAGCCCCAGCATTTT; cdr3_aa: CASSEGGGGNQPQHF
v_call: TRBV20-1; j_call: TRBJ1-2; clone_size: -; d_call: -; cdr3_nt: TGCAGTGCTCCATTACTCAATGGCTACACCTTC; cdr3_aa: CSAPLLNGYTF
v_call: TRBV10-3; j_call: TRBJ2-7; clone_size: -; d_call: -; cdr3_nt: TGTGCCATCAGTGAGTCTAAAGAGCAGTACTTC; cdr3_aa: CAISESKEQYF